This note documents a single T cell receptor beta chain sequence. Methods used by the authors: Amplification of reference gene primers was used by the study to estimate nucleated cell counts. Profiling relied on immunoSEQ multiplex PCR, and the TCRdb table lists in-frame clones only, not all of them. V, J and clone size reflect that table, while D and trimming were determined from the DNA. This repertoire shows some 170,000 clones, approximately 95% found once; its top ten account for about 2%. This record belongs to a study of blood T cell repertoires in COVID-19. CDR3 size: 14 residues. Germline-derived CDR1 and CDR2 are KGHSH and LQKENI. Trimming pared 6 bases from V and 2 bases from J, leaving 13 bases between.

This chain joins TRBV18 and TRBJ1-1; possibly TRBD1 for D (6 bases). The sample consisted of peripheral blood. The clonotype originates from a woman between 55 and 75 years old with COVID-19, enrolled during active disease. CDR3 in amino acids: CASSRNRANTEAFF. CDR3 DNA: TGTGCCAGCTCGAGGAACAGGGCTAACACTGAAGCTTTCTTT. The full variable domain, with the rest looked up from reference TRBV18 and TRBJ1-1, is NAGVMQNPRHLVRRRGQEARLRCSPMKGHSHVYWYRQLPEEGLKFMVYLQKENIIDESGMPKERFSAEFPKEGPSILRIQQVVRGDSAAYFCASSRNRANTEAFFGQGTRLTVV.